This TCR beta chain was obtained from a study of cytomegalovirus exposure and HLA in healthy donors. PCR was performed using 60 Vbeta and 13 Jbeta primers. Libraries were prepared by immunoSEQ multiplex PCR; TCRdb keeps only in-frame clonotypes and omits some of them. Among 95,000 to 150,000 clones listed, about three quarters were seen once. The germline CDR1 and CDR2 sequences are SNHLY and FYNNEI. V was pared by 8 bases and J by 1 base, with 6 bases between. The CDR3 sequence is 12 residues long. About this clone itself: Its antigen is not known.

Findings and caveats of the study: Researchers reported that a few CMV-associated chains were confirmed in vitro as CMV antigen-specific. Productive status was seen about 87% or about 30% of the time for most TCR beta V segments in an earlier analysis.

The study sampled nominally healthy donors, though unrecorded immune exposures were likely. The chain employs TRBV2 and TRBJ1-3, with no clear D. Sequencing was done on a sample of PBMCs. The receptor was derived from a woman between 25 and 40 years old in good health and CMV-seronegative. The CDR3 coding sequence is TGTGCCAGCGGCCCGTCTGGAAACACCATATATTTT. Translation: CASGPSGNTIYF.